This TCR beta chain was identified in a study of human T cells and chemical hapten exposure. The time point was: pre-sensitization, week 0. Sample treatment: therapeutic diphenylcyclopropenone sensitization with weekly scalp DPC. Many counts were recorded for this clonotype. Its antigen remains unknown. Each CDR3 protein gets one entry after TCRdb re-called the RACE reads with MiXCR. This repertoire shows 300,000 to 450,000 distinct CDR3 sequences, 5.5% found once; its top ten account for about 7.7%. Whole-study findings and limits: DPC sensitization left the count of TCRs above 1 in 1000 unchanged. Expanded TCRs clustered into significantly more large CDR3 similarity groups than controls, the analysis revealed. Alopecia in all donors means immunity may differ from healthy individuals.

Source: whole blood, taken in connection with sensitization to the hapten diphenylcyclopropenone (DPC). The source is a woman aged 18-30 years with alopecia areata. Some clones in this sample may be carry-over from other donors' samples.

The CDR3 nucleotides read TGTGCCAGCAGCGAGCAACCGGGACAGGGGGGAGGTGGCTACACCTTC. Translated: CASSEQPGQGGGGYTF. The chain employs TRBV6-1 and TRBJ1-2; 11 bases fit TRBD1. J gave up 7 bases and V 6 bases, and 13 bases lay outside the gene matches. The CDR3 loop spans 16 amino acids. Germline CDR1 MNHNS, CDR2 SASEGT.